This T cell receptor (beta chain) was recovered during a study of blood T cell repertoires in COVID-19. For the study at large: Both acute and convalescent COVID-19 samples were obtained from the United States, Italy and Spain. In each case, the material was cDNA or gDNA derived from T cells, B-cell-depleted T cells, or PBMCs.

V trimming: 6 bases; J trimming: 6 bases; junction bases outside the gene matches: 6. Germline V gene lookup returns CDR1 SGHRS and CDR2 YFSETQ. The CDR3 length is 14 residues. Assay: immunoSEQ multiplex PCR; the TCRdb copy retains only in-frame clones and omits some. Found here are about 120,000 clones, over 75% of them singletons; the top ten hold 27%. The chain has TRBV5-1 and TRBJ1-6; 7 bases align to TRBD1. Sequencing input: peripheral blood. This TCR was sampled from a woman older than 75 with acute or convalescent COVID-19. The CDR3 spells CASTTGVSNSPLHF. In DNA form, the CDR3 reads TGCGCCAGCACCACAGGGGTCAGTAATTCACCCCTCCACTTT.